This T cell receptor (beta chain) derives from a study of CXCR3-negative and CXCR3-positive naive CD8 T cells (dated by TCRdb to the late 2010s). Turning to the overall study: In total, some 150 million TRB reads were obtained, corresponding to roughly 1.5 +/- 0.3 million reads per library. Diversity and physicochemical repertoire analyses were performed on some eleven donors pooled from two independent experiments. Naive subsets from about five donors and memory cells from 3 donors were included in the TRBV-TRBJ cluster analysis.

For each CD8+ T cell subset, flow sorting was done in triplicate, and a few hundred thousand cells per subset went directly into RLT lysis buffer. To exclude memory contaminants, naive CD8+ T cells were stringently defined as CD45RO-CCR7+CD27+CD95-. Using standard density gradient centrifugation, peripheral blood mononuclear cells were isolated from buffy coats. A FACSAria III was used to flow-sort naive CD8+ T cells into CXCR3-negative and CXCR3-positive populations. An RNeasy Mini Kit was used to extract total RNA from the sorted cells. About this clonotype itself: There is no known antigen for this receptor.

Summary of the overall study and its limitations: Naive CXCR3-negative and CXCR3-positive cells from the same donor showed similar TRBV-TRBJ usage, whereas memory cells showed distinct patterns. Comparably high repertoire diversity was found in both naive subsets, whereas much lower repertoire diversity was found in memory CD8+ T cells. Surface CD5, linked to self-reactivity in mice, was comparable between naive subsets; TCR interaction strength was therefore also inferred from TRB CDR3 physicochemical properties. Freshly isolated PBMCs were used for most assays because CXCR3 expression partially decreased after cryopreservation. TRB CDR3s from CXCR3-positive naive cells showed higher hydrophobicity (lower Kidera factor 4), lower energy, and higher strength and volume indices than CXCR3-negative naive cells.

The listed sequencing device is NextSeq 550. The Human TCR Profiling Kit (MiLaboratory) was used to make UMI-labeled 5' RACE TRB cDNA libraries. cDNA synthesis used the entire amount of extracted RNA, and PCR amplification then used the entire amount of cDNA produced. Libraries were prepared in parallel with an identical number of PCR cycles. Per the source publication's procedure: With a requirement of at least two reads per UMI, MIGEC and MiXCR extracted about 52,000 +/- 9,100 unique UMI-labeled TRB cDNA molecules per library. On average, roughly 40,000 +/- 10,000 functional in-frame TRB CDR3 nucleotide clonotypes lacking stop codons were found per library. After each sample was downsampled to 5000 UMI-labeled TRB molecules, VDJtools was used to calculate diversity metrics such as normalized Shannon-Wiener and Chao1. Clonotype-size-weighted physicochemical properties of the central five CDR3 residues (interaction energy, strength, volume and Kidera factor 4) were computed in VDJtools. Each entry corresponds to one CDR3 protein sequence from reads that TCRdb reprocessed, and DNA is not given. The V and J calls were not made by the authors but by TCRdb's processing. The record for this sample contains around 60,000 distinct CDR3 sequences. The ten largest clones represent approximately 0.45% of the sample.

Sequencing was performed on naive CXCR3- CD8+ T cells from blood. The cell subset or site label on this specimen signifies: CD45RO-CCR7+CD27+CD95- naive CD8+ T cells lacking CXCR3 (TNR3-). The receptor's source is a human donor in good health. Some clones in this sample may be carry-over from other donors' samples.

The CDR3 reads CASRSGTGETGELFF. In this chain, TRBV7-9 is recombined with TRBJ2-2; TCRdb returns TRBD1, unconfirmable since there is no DNA. Its CDR3 holds 15 amino acids, cysteine through phenylalanine. No DNA sequence is on record. Taken from the germline V gene (reference sequence), the CDR1 and CDR2 loops are SEHNR and FQNEAQ.